Listed here are 10 T cell receptor beta chains from one sample, sequenced in a study of breast tumors, draining lymph nodes, adjacent tissues (TCRdb year 2016). The receptor library was made with multiplex PCR. The instrument was an Illumina HiSeq 2000. TCRdb reran the public reads through fastp at Q25 and MiXCR, keeping productive beta chains. Identical CDR3 protein sequences are pooled into one entry, listed with their most common genes and DNA. Across this sample there are over 70,000 distinct CDR3 sequences, with around 29% seen only once. The ten top clones hold roughly 8.1% of the sample. The axillary draining lymph nodes of breast cancer patients were the source of the lymph node samples. The sample taken for sequencing was axillary lymph node tissue. Receptors originate from a female donor with breast cancer. Some clones in this sample may be carry-over from other donors' samples.

This clonotype came up many times. The genes are TRBV4-3 and TRBJ2-3; 7 nucleotides match TRBD2. V lost 1 base to trimming and J lost 5 bases; unmatched junction nucleotides: 15. Germline lookup yields CDR1 LGHNA and CDR2 YSLEER. The CDR3 spans 18 residues. The CDR3 nucleotides are TGCGCCAGCAGCCAAGGGGCTTCGGGGCGGGGCGGGAGAGATACGCAGTATTTT. Protein: CASSQGASGRGGRDTQYF.

This clonotype was observed many times. The J gene is TRBJ2-7, the V gene TRBV27; no clear D. The V gene lost 2 bases and the J gene lost 4 bases, with 6 bases spanning the gap. The CDR3 runs to 12 residues. Looked up from germline, CDR1 is MNHEY and CDR2 is SMNVEV (reference sequence). In DNA form, the CDR3 reads TGTGCCAGCAGTTTAAATATGTACGAGCAGTACTTC. It translates to CASSLNMYEQYF.

This clonotype was picked up many times. The rearrangement uses TRBV13 and TRBJ2-1; D ambiguous. Germline loops: CDR1 PRHDT, CDR2 FYEKMQ (reference sequence). The germline V and J ends were trimmed by 5 bases and 5 bases, with 7 bases remaining between them. The CDR3 is made up of 12 amino acids. Written as DNA, the CDR3 is TGTGCCAGCAGCCTCCAGAACAATGAGCAGTTCTTC. Protein product: CASSLQNNEQFF.

This clonotype was detected many times. The chain recombines TRBV2 with TRBJ2-5, with D perhaps TRBD2 (7 bases). With 8 bases removed from V and 7 bases from J, the gap between germline ends came to 20 bases. The CDR3 covers 14 residues. Germline CDR1 reads SNHLY; CDR2 reads FYNNEI. CDR3 loop: CASVGGGMEGTQYF. In DNA form, the CDR3 reads TGTGCCAGCGTAGGGGGGGGCATGGAGGGGACCCAGTACTTC.

The chain joins TRBV5-1 to TRBJ2-3; TRBD1 is a possible D gene (6 bases). Between the trimmed V and J ends, which lost 4 bases and 7 bases, there was a span of 22 bases. This CDR3 contains 16 residues. Germline loops: CDR1 SGHRS, CDR2 YFSETQ. CDR3 amino acids: CASSLRQAGGTHTQYF. CDR3 bases: TGCGCCAGCAGCCTAAGACAGGCCGGAGGCACCCATACGCAGTATTTT.

This clonotype showed up many times. The chain joins TRBV2 to TRBJ2-1, with a weak D call TRBD2 (6 bases). From germline, CDR1 is SNHLY and CDR2 FYNNEI. This CDR3 spans 16 amino acids. Between the trimmed V and J ends, which lost 1 base and 5 bases, there was a span of 15 bases. The CDR3: CASSEVKRAGNNEQFF. CDR3 bases: TGTGCCAGCAGTGAAGTGAAGCGGGCCGGAAACAATGAGCAGTTCTTC.

At least ten counts were recorded for this clonotype. This chain links TRBV7-9 with TRBJ1-1; D unresolved. The CDR3 is made up of 14 amino acids. V was pared by 1 base and J by 11 bases, with 17 bases between. The V gene's germline CDR1 is SEHNR and CDR2 FQNEAQ (reference sequence). The CDR3 DNA follows: TGTGCCAGCAGCTTAGGCGGCGCAAGCGAAGAGGCTTTCTTT. Protein product: CASSLGGASEEAFF. The entire variable domain, with the rest obtained from reference TRBV7-9 and TRBJ1-1, is as follows: DTGVSQNPRHKITKRGQNVTFRCDPISEHNRLYWYRQTLGQGPEFLTYFQNEAQLEKSRLLSDRFSAERPKGSFSTLEIQRTEQGDSAMYLCASSLGGASEEAFFGQGTRLTVV.

On this clonotype: One end of the junction does not line up with germline, which may come from a read error. The rearrangement uses TRBV5-1 and TRBJ1-5; D gene unclear. The CDR3 extends over 15 amino acids. The germline gives CDR1 SGHRS, CDR2 YFSETQ. DNA for the CDR3: TGCGCCAGCAGCTTGTCAGGCCTTAGCAACCAGCCCCAGCATTTT. It yields the protein CASSLSGLSNQPQHF.

The J gene is TRBJ1-4, the V gene TRBV7-2; no reliable D call. This CDR3 is 15 amino acids long. Trimming removed 4 bases from V and 0 bases from J, with 9 bases in between. Per germline, CDR1 SGHTA and CDR2 FQGNSA. CDR3 in amino acids: CASSSSGTTNEKLFF. In nucleotides, the CDR3 is TGTGCCAGCAGCTCCTCAGGAACAACTAATGAAAAACTGTTTTTT.

The CDR3, as DNA: TGCGCCAGCAGCTCCGGGGACAGGGGGCATGGTTCACCCCTCCACTTT. Protein product: CASSSGDRGHGSPLHF. The rearrangement uses TRBV5-1 and TRBJ1-6; TRBD1 matches 12 bases. The V segment lost 3 bases and the J segment 9 bases; nucleotides outside the gene matches: 7. Germline CDR1 and CDR2: SGHRS and YFSETQ. The CDR3 covers 16 residues.